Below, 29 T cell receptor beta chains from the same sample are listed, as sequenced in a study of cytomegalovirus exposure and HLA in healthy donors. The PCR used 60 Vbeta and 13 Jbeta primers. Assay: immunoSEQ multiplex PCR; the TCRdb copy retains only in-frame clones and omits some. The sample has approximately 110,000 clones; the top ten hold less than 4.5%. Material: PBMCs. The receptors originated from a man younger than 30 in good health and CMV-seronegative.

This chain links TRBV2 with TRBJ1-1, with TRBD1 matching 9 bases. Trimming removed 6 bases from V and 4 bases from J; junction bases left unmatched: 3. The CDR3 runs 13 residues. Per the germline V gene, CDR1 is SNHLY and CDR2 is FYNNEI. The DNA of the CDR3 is TGTGCCAGCAGGGGGACAGGGTTCACTGAAGCTTTCTTT. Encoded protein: CASRGTGFTEAFF.

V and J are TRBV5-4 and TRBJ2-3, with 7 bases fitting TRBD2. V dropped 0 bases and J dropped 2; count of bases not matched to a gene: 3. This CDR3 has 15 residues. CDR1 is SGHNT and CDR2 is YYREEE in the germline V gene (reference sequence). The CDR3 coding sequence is TGTGCCAGCAGCTTGGTGGGAGGGGCCACAGATACGCAGTATTTT. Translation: CASSLVGGATDTQYF.

Written as DNA, the CDR3 is TGTGCCAGCAGCTTCAATCTAGCGGCTAATGGGAATGAGCAGTTCTTC. Its protein is CASSFNLAANGNEQFF. V is TRBV7-2 and J is TRBJ2-1; 7 bases match TRBD2. V lost 3 bases and J lost 7; bases outside the gene matches: 12. The CDR3 length is 16 residues. In germline, CDR1 is SGHTA, CDR2 FQGNSA.

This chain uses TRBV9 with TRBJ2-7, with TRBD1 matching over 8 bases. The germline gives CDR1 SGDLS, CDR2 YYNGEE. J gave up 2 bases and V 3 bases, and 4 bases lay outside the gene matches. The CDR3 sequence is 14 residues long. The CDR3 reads CASSAGTGPYEQYF. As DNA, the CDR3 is TGTGCCAGCAGCGCCGGGACAGGCCCCTACGAGCAGTACTTC.

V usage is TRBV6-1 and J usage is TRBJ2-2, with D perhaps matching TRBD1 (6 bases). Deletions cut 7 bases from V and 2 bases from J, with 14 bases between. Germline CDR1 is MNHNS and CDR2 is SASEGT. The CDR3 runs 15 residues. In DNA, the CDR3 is TGTGCCAGCAAGGAATGGACAGCCAACACCGGGGAGCTGTTTTTT. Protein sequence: CASKEWTANTGELFF.

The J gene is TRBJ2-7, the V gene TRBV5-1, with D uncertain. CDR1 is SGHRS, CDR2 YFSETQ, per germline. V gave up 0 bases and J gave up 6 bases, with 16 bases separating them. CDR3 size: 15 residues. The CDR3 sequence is CASSLVVEISSEQYF. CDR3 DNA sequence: TGCGCCAGCAGCTTGGTAGTTGAGATCTCGAGCGAGCAGTACTTC.

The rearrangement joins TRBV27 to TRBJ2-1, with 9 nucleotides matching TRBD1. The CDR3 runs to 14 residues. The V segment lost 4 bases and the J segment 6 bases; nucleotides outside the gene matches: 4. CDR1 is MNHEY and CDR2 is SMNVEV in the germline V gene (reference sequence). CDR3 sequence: CASSSRTGANEQFF. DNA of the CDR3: TGTGCCAGCAGTTCCCGGACAGGGGCCAATGAGCAGTTCTTC.

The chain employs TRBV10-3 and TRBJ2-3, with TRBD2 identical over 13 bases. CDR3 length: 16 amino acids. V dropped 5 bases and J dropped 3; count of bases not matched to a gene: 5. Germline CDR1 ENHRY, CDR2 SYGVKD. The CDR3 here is CAISPGGLAGTDTQYF. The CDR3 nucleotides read TGTGCCATCAGTCCGGGGGGACTAGCGGGAACAGATACGCAGTATTTT.

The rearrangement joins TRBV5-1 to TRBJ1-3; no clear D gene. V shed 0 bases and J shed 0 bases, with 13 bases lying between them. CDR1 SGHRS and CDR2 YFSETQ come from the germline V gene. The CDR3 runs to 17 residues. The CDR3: CASSLDTTGSSGNTIYF. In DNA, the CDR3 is TGCGCCAGCAGCTTGGATACTACCGGGAGCTCTGGAAACACCATATATTTT. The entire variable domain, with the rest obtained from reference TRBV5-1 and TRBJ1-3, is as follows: KAGVTQTPRYLIKTRGQQVTLSCSPISGHRSVSWYQQTPGQGLQFLFEYFSETQRNKGNFPGRFSGRQFSNSRSEMNVSTLELGDSALYLCASSLDTTGSSGNTIYFGEGSWLTVV.

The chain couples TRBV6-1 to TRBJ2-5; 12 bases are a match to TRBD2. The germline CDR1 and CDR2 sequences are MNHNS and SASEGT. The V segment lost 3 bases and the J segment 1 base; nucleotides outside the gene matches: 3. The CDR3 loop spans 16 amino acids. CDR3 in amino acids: CASSDLLAGGQETQYF. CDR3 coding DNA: TGTGCCAGCAGTGACCTACTAGCGGGGGGCCAAGAGACCCAGTACTTC.

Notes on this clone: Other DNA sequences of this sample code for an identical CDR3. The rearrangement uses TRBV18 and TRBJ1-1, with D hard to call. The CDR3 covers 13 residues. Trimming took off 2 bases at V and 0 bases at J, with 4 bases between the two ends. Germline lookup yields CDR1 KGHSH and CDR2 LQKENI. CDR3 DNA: TGTGCCAGCTCACCAGGCTTGAACACTGAAGCTTTCTTT. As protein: CASSPGLNTEAFF.

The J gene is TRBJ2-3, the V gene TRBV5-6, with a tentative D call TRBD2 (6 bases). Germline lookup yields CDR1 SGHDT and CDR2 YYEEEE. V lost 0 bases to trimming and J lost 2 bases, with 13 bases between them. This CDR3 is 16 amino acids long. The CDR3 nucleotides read TGTGCCAGCAGCTTGGGTGCGGGGTCATACACAGATACGCAGTATTTT. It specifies CASSLGAGSYTDTQYF.

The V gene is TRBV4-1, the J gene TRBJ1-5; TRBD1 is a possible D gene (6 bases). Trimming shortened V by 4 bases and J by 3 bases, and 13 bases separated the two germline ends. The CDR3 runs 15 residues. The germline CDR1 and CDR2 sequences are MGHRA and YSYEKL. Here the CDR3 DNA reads TGCGCCAGCAGCCGCCTCGGACAGAACAATCAGCCCCAGCATTTT. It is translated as CASSRLGQNNQPQHF.

Here the CDR3 DNA reads TGTGCCAGCAGTCCGGAGACTAGCGCTACGCAGTATTTT. This translates into CASSPETSATQYF. The rearrangement joins TRBV5-6 to TRBJ2-3; TRBD2 matches at 8 bases. The germline gives CDR1 SGHDT, CDR2 YYEEEE. The CDR3 is made up of 13 amino acids. Trimming cost V 5 bases and J 8 bases; bases outside gene matches: 7.

CDR3 DNA sequence: TGTGCCAGCACACGGGACAGCTTCTATGGCTACACCTTC. Protein: CASTRDSFYGYTF. The rearrangement uses TRBV6-6 and TRBJ1-2, with 7 bases matching TRBD1. The CDR3 consists of 13 residues. Trimming took 7 bases from V and 4 from J; bases not matched to a gene: 6. Germline CDR1 and CDR2: MNHNY and SVGAGI (reference sequence).

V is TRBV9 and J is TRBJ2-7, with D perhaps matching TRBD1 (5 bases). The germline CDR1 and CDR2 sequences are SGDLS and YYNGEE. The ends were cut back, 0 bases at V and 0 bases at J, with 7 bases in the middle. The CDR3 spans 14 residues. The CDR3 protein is CASSVEQDSYEQYF. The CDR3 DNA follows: TGTGCCAGCAGCGTAGAACAGGACTCCTACGAGCAGTACTTC.

Here the CDR3 DNA reads TGTGCCAGCAGCGTAGTGGGGGCTAGCTCCTACAATGAGCAGTTCTTC. This encodes CASSVVGASSYNEQFF. The rearrangement joins TRBV9 to TRBJ2-1; D might be TRBD1 (6 bases). CDR1 is SGDLS, CDR2 YYNGEE, per germline. The CDR3 has 16 amino acids. Trimming removed 0 bases at V and 0 bases at J, with 10 bases between.

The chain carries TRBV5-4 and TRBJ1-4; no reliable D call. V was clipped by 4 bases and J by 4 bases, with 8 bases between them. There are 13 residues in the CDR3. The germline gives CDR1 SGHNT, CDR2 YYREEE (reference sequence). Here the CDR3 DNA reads TGTGCCAGCAGCGCTAATAATAATGAAAAACTGTTTTTT. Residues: CASSANNNEKLFF.

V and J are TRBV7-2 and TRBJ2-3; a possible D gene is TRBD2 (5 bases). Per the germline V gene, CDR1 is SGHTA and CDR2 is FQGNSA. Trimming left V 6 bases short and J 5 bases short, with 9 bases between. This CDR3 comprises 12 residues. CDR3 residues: CASRGDLDTQYF. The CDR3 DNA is TGTGCCAGCAGGGGAGACTTAGATACGCAGTATTTT. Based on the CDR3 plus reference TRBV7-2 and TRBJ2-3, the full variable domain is GAGVSQSPSNKVTEKGKDVELRCDPISGHTALYWYRQSLGQGLEFLIYFQGNSAPDKSGLPSDRFSAERTGGSVSTLTIQRTQQEDSAVYLCASRGDLDTQYFGPGTRLTVL.

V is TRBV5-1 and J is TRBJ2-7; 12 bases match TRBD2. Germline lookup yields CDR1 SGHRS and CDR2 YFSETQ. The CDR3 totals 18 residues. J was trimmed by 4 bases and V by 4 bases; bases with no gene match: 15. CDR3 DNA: TGCGCCAGCAGCCACAGGCAGACTAGCGGGAGACCGATGTACGAGCAGTACTTC. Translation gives CASSHRQTSGRPMYEQYF.

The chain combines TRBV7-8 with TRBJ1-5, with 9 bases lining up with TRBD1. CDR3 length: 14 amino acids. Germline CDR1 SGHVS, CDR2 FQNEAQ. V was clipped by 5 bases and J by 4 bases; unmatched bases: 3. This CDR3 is CASSKGTGNQPQHF. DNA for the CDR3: TGTGCCAGCAGCAAGGGGACAGGGAATCAGCCCCAGCATTTT.

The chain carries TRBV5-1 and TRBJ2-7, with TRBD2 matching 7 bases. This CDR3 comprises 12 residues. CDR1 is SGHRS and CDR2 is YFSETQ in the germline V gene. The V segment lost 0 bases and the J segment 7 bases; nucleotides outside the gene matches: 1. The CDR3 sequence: CASSLAGGEQYF. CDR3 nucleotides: TGCGCCAGCAGCTTGGCGGGAGGAGAGCAGTACTTC.

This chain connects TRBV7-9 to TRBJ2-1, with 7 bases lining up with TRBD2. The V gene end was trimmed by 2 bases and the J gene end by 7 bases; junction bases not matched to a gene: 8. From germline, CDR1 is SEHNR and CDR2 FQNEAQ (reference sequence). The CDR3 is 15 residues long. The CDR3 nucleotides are TGTGCCAGCAGCTTAAATCAAGCGGGATGGAATGAGCAGTTCTTC. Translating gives CASSLNQAGWNEQFF.

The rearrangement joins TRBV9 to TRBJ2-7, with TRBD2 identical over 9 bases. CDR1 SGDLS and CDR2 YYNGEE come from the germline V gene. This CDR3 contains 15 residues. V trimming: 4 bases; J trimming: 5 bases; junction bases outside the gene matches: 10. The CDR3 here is CASSPRSGRTDEQYF. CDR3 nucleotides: TGTGCCAGCAGCCCCCGTAGCGGGAGAACCGACGAGCAGTACTTC.

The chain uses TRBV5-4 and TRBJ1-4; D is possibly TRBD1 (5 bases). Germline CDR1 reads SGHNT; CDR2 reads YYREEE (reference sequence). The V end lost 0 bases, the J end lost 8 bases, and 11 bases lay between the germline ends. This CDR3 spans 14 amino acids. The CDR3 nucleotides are TGTGCCAGCAGCTTGGCGGCAGGGAAGGAAAAACTGTTTTTT. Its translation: CASSLAAGKEKLFF. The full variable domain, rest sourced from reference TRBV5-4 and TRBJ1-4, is ETGVTQSPTHLIKTRGQQVTLRCSSQSGHNTVSWYQQALGQGPQFIFQYYREEENGRGNFPPRFSGLQFPNYSSELNVNALELDDSALYLCASSLAAGKEKLFFGSGTQLSVL.

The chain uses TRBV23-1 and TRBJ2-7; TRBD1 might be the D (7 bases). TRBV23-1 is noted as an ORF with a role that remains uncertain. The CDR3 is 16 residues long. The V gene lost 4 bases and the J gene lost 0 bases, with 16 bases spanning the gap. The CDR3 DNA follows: TGCGCCAGCAGTCCGAACAGGGGAGGCTGCTCCTACGAGCAGTACTTC. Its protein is CASSPNRGGCSYEQYF.

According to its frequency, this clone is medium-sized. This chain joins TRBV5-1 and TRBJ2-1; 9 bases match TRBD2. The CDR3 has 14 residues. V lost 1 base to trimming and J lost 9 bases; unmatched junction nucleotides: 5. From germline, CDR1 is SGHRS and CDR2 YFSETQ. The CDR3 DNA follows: TGCGCCAGCAGCTTGCCTAGCGGGGAGGGTGAGCAGTTCTTC. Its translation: CASSLPSGEGEQFF.

CDR3 sequence (DNA): TGTGCCTGGGCGGACAGGGACACTGAAGCTTTCTTT. This gives the protein CAWADRDTEAFF. The rearrangement links TRBV30 to TRBJ1-1; 8 positions match TRBD1. V was pared by 5 bases and J by 3 bases, with 2 bases of the junction left unmatched. The germline CDR1 and CDR2 sequences are GTSNPN and SVGIG (reference sequence). The length of the CDR3 is 12 residues.

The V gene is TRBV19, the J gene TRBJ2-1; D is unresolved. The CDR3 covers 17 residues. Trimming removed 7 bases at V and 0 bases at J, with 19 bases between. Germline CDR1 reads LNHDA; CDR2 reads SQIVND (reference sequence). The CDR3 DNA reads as TGTGCCAGTACCCCAAACCCACGCGGCCGCTCCTACAATGAGCAGTTCTTC. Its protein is CASTPNPRGRSYNEQFF.